This TCR beta chain was obtained from a study of T cells in Graves' hyperthyroidism and ophthalmopathy. RNA transcripts served as the template for amplifying TCR beta CDR3 regions. Researchers ran a first-round RT-PCR on the TCR CDR3 using the HTBI primer set. MiXCR was run by TCRdb on the multiplex PCR reads, yielding one entry per CDR3 protein. The repertoire holds roughly 520,000 distinct CDR3 sequences, with less than 25% as singletons. Duration under 3 months, a NOSPECS grade of at least 4, and a Clinical Activity Score of at least 3 characterized the ophthalmopathy patients. The diagnostic basis comprised clinical symptoms, serum thyroxine and TRAb, thyroid ultrasound and orbital computed tomography. The CDR3 is made up of 14 amino acids. Trimming removed 1 base from V and 3 bases from J, with 9 bases in between.

Sequencing input: blood. The chain recombines TRBV12-3 or TRBV12-4 with TRBJ1-2, with D uncertain. The origin of this receptor is a woman between 25 and 40 years old with Graves' ophthalmopathy. This CDR3 reads CASSLGVSDYGYTF. For the CDR3, the DNA is TGTGCCAGCAGTTTAGGGGTTTCGGACTATGGCTACACCTTC.